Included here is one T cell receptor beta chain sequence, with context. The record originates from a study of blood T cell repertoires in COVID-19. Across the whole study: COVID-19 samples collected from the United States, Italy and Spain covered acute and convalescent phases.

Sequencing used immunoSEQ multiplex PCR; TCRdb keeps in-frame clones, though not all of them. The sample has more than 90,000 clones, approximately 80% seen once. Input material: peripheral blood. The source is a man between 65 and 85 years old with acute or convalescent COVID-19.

CDR3 DNA sequence: TGTGCCAGCAGCTCGGACAGGGAAGAGACCCAGTACTTC. It is translated as CASSSDREETQYF. The chain carries TRBV7-3 and TRBJ2-5; 8 positions match TRBD1. Per germline, CDR1 SGHTA and CDR2 FQGTGA. V lost 4 bases and J lost 3; bases outside the gene matches: 1. The CDR3 is made up of 13 amino acids.